Each of the 5 T cell receptor beta chains below was sequenced from the same sample in a study of T cell responses to AZD1222 COVID-19 vaccine. Here immunoSEQ multiplex PCR was the method, and the copy in TCRdb shows in-frame clones only, minus some. The sample yields 120,000 to 150,000 clones, 91% seen once. Sequencing used peripheral blood, obtained on day 0 of AZD1222 vaccination. The receptors originated from an adult in good health.

The table lists this clone with a count of one. This chain uses TRBV6-2 or TRBV6-3 with TRBJ2-7; no definite D call. This CDR3 region has 14 residues. V was cut by 1 base and J by 4 bases, with 11 bases left in between. The germline gives CDR1 MNHEY, CDR2 SVGEGT. As DNA, the CDR3 is TGTGCCAGCAGTTACTTGTATGGGAATTACGAGCAGTACTTC. Protein sequence: CASSYLYGNYEQYF.

The rearrangement joins TRBV19 to TRBJ2-5; no definite D call. The CDR3 extends over 13 amino acids. Germline lookup yields CDR1 LNHDA and CDR2 SQIVND (reference sequence). The V end lost 5 bases, the J end lost 3 bases, and 10 bases lay between the germline ends. CDR3 DNA: TGTGCCAGTAGTTTCGCTACCGAAGAGACCCAGTACTTC. Its translation is CASSFATEETQYF. The variable domain in full, completed from reference TRBV19 and TRBJ2-5, reads DGGITQSPKYLFRKEGQNVTLSCEQNLNHDAMYWYRQDPGQGLRLIYYSQIVNDFQKGDIAEGYSVSREKKESFPLTVTSAQKNPTAFYLCASSFATEETQYFGPGTRLLVL.

V and J are TRBV5-6 and TRBJ2-7; maybe TRBD1 (6 bases). Germline V gene data show CDR1 as SGHDT and CDR2 as YYEEEE. The V and J ends lost 0 bases and 4 bases respectively, with 17 bases between them. The CDR3 consists of 16 residues. The CDR3 DNA reads as TGTGCCAGCAGCTTGGATGAGGGGGTCTTGGCGTACGAGCAGTACTTC. Protein product: CASSLDEGVLAYEQYF.

The chain carries TRBV24-1 and TRBJ2-1; D remains unclear. CDR1 is KGHDR and CDR2 is SFDVKD in the germline V gene. The CDR3 extends over 14 amino acids. The germline V and J ends were trimmed by 3 bases and 2 bases, with 7 bases remaining between them. The DNA for the CDR3 is TGTGCCACCAGTGATGGGGTAACCTACAATGAGCAGTTCTTC. It encodes CATSDGVTYNEQFF.

The chain is built from TRBV30 and TRBJ1-2; 9 nucleotides match TRBD1. J gave up 6 bases and V 8 bases, and 13 bases lay outside the gene matches. This CDR3 has 14 residues. Germline loops: CDR1 GTSNPN, CDR2 SVGIG (reference sequence). As DNA, the CDR3 is TGTGCCCCAGAATCGGGACAGGGAAGCAATGGCTACACCTTC. This codes for CAPESGQGSNGYTF.